Sequencing of this T cell receptor beta chain was carried out in a study of T cells in localized non-small cell lung cancer. The assay was immunoSEQ multiplex PCR, and TCRdb's table has in-frame clones only and misses some. The data show 86,000 or so clones, with 80% to 90% seen just once and 2.5% to 3% held by the top ten. Germline-derived CDR1 and CDR2 are MNHEY and SMNVEV (reference sequence). The CDR3 is made up of 13 amino acids. The V end was cut by 0 bases, the J end by 4 bases, with 6 bases between. The sequence was collected from a man between 40 and 69 years old with stage I lung adenocarcinoma. The chain couples TRBV27 to TRBJ1-2; D call uncertain. This material consisted of peripheral blood, taken before any cancer treatment. CDR3: CASSLSKAYGYTF. CDR3 bases: TGTGCCAGCAGTTTATCGAAGGCCTATGGCTACACCTTC.